A single sample gave rise to the 22 T cell receptor beta chains below, sequenced in a study of CD8 T cells in ankylosing spondylitis. TCRdb re-called the 5' RACE reads with MiXCR, one entry per CDR3 protein. The sample records around 130,000 distinct CDR3 sequences, roughly 9% being singletons. Sequenced sample: blood, either unsorted or a sorted T cell fraction (not recorded which). Source of these receptors: a male donor with ankylosing spondylitis or in good health (not recorded which).

This clonotype occurred many times. The rearrangement uses TRBV5-1 and TRBJ1-1; D perhaps matches TRBD1 (6 bases). This CDR3 spans 14 amino acids. Trimming stripped 4 bases from V and 5 bases from J, with 15 bases between. The germline V gene encodes CDR1 SGHRS and CDR2 YFSETQ. The CDR3 nucleotides read TGCGCCAGCAGCCAGGGGACGTCCGAGACTGAAGCTTTCTTT. This codes for CASSQGTSETEAFF. Full variable domain (remainder filled in from reference TRBV5-1 and TRBJ1-1): KAGVTQTPRYLIKTRGQQVTLSCSPISGHRSVSWYQQTPGQGLQFLFEYFSETQRNKGNFPGRFSGRQFSNSRSEMNVSTLELGDSALYLCASSQGTSETEAFFGQGTRLTVV.

This clonotype came up a few times. The chain uses TRBV5-1 and TRBJ1-1; D possibly corresponds to TRBD1 (6 bases). This CDR3 spans 17 amino acids. V dropped 0 bases and J dropped 1 base, with 16 bases sitting between them. Germline V gene lookup returns CDR1 SGHRS and CDR2 YFSETQ. CDR3 DNA: TGCGCCAGCAGCTTGGGGGGCGGGGGGCTCTCGAACACTGAAGCTTTCTTT. Translating gives CASSLGGGGLSNTEAFF.

This clonotype was found a few times. A read error may account for a junction end that differs from germline. This chain joins TRBV19 and TRBJ2-7; no reliable D call. There are 13 residues in the CDR3. Germline CDR1 reads LNHDA; CDR2 reads SQIVND (reference sequence). The CDR3, as DNA: TGTGCCAGTAGTTACTCACTATCCTTCGAGCAGTACTTC. It translates to CASSYSLSFEQYF. The full variable domain, in which reference TRBV19 and TRBJ2-7 provide the parts outside the CDR3, is DGGITQSPKYLFRKEGQNVTLSCEQNLNHDAMYWYRQDPGQGLRLIYYSQIVNDFQKGDIAEGYSVSREKKESFPLTVTSAQKNPTAFYLCASSYSLSFEQYFGPGTRLTVT.

This clonotype was observed many times. The gene calls are TRBV12-3 or TRBV12-4 and TRBJ2-5; D may be TRBD2 (6 bases). This CDR3 is 12 amino acids long. Trimming removed 7 bases from V and 6 bases from J, with 12 bases in between. The CDR3 DNA is TGTGCCAGCACCTTGGGGGGTCAGACCCAGTACTTC. This translates into CASTLGGQTQYF.

The table lists this clonotype with many counts. The chain uses TRBV5-1 and TRBJ2-3; TRBD2 agrees at 9 bases. Losses at the gene ends were 4 bases for V and 3 bases for J; bases not matched to a gene: 9. The CDR3 sequence is 16 residues long. The germline gives CDR1 SGHRS, CDR2 YFSETQ. CDR3 in DNA: TGCGCCAGCAGCCGCAGACTAGCGGAATCGACAGATACGCAGTATTTT. This gives the protein CASSRRLAESTDTQYF.

The rearrangement links TRBV7-2 to TRBJ2-1, with D unresolved. The CDR3 spans 15 residues. V shed 0 bases and J shed 4 bases, with 10 bases lying between them. Per germline, CDR1 SGHTA and CDR2 FQGNSA. CDR3 in amino acids: CASSLAESWYNEQFF. The CDR3 bases are TGTGCCAGCAGCTTAGCGGAGAGTTGGTACAATGAGCAGTTCTTC.

The chain carries TRBV20-1 and TRBJ2-7, with TRBD2 matching over 13 bases. J was trimmed by 1 base and V by 5 bases; bases with no gene match: 11. The CDR3 is 17 amino acids. CDR1 is DFQATT, CDR2 SNEGSKA, per germline (reference sequence). This chain's CDR3 is CSAAGLAGIKKSYEQYF. CDR3 bases: TGCAGTGCTGCGGGACTAGCGGGAATAAAAAAATCCTACGAGCAGTACTTC.

This clonotype was picked up many times. The rearrangement links TRBV20-1 to TRBJ2-3, with no clear D. V lost 3 bases and J lost 4, with 17 bases in between. This CDR3 is 15 amino acids long. The germline V gene has CDR1 DFQATT and CDR2 SNEGSKA (reference sequence). The CDR3 is CSASGPSRTADTQYF. Written as DNA, the CDR3 is TGCAGTGCTAGTGGGCCATCCAGGACGGCAGATACGCAGTATTTT.

This clonotype was observed once. This chain uses TRBV20-1 with TRBJ2-7, with D perhaps matching TRBD1 (8 bases). Trimming left V 5 bases short and J 4 bases short, with 18 bases between. The CDR3 has 14 residues. CDR1 and CDR2 from the germline V gene are DFQATT and SNEGSKA (reference sequence). The CDR3 sequence: CSAADYRGGYEQYF. Written as DNA, the CDR3 is TGCAGTGCTGCGGATTACAGGGGGGGGTACGAGCAGTACTTC.

In this sample, this clonotype turned up a few times. This chain connects TRBV20-1 to TRBJ2-7, with unresolved D. This CDR3 is built from 15 residues. CDR1 and CDR2 from the germline V gene are DFQATT and SNEGSKA (reference sequence). The germline V and J ends were trimmed by 5 bases and 5 bases, with 22 bases remaining between them. This CDR3 is CSAYRISFPRHEQYF. CDR3 in DNA: TGCAGTGCTTACCGAATTAGCTTCCCACGACACGAGCAGTACTTC.

Many counts were recorded for this clonotype. V usage is TRBV5-1 and J usage is TRBJ2-7; D perhaps matches TRBD1 (6 bases). Trimming left V 7 bases short and J 0 bases short, with 11 bases between. The CDR3 totals 13 residues. The germline gives CDR1 SGHRS, CDR2 YFSETQ. CDR3 DNA sequence: TGCGCCAGCCACAGGGATTCCTCCTACGAGCAGTACTTC. Its translation is CASHRDSSYEQYF.

This clonotype occurred many times. The genes are TRBV20-1 and TRBJ2-3; 10 bases line up with TRBD2. The CDR3 contains 14 residues. Germline-derived CDR1 and CDR2 are DFQATT and SNEGSKA (reference sequence). The V gene end was trimmed by 3 bases and the J gene end by 3 bases; junction bases not matched to a gene: 3. CDR3: CSASEREGTDTQYF. The DNA of the CDR3 is TGCAGTGCTAGTGAGCGGGAGGGAACAGATACGCAGTATTTT.

The sample holds many counts of this clonotype. Written as DNA, the CDR3 is TGCAGTGCTGCGAGGGATAGCGGGAGAAGCGGAGATACGCAGTATTTT. It translates to CSAARDSGRSGDTQYF. The chain has TRBV20-1 and TRBJ2-3; 9 bases line up with TRBD2. CDR1 is DFQATT, CDR2 SNEGSKA, per germline (reference sequence). The CDR3 has 16 residues. The V gene end was trimmed by 5 bases and the J gene end by 5 bases; junction bases not matched to a gene: 14.

In this sample, this clonotype turned up many times. The rearrangement uses TRBV11-2 and TRBJ2-4; TRBD2 might be the D (5 bases). The CDR3 runs to 13 residues. Germline-derived CDR1 and CDR2 are SGHAT and FQNNGV. Trimming left V 5 bases short and J 9 bases short, with 14 bases between. The CDR3 DNA follows: TGTGCCAGCAGCCCCGGAGGCTGGGGCATTCAGTACTTC. This encodes CASSPGGWGIQYF.

This clonotype came up many times. The chain has TRBV6-2 or TRBV6-3 and TRBJ2-5; 10 bases fit TRBD2. V was clipped by 7 bases and J by 0 bases; unmatched bases: 8. CDR3 length: 16 amino acids. Germline CDR1 is MNHEY and CDR2 is SVGEGT. The CDR3, as DNA: TGTGCCAGCACCAACTGGACTAGCGGATACCAAGAGACCCAGTACTTC. The encoded protein is CASTNWTSGYQETQYF.

This clonotype has a count of ten or more. V and J are TRBV7-6 and TRBJ2-1, with TRBD2 identical over 11 bases. Germline V lookup: CDR1 SGHVS, CDR2 FNYEAQ. The V segment lost 4 bases and the J segment 7 bases; nucleotides outside the gene matches: 9. The CDR3 has 16 residues. CDR3: CASSSPSGRFLNEQFF. CDR3 in DNA: TGTGCCAGCAGCTCCCCTAGCGGGAGGTTTTTGAATGAGCAGTTCTTC. Complete variable domain (other parts from reference TRBV7-6 and TRBJ2-1): GAGVSQSPRYKVTKRGQDVALRCDPISGHVSLYWYRQALGQGPEFLTYFNYEAQQDKSGLPNDRFSAERPEGSISTLTIQRTEQRDSAMYRCASSSPSGRFLNEQFFGPGTRLTVL.

This clonotype was recorded at least ten times. This rearrangement joins TRBV11-2 to TRBJ2-2, with D perhaps matching TRBD1 or TRBD2 (5 bases each). The germline V and J ends were trimmed by 5 bases and 3 bases, with 22 bases remaining between them. This CDR3 has 18 amino acids. Germline V CDR1 and CDR2: SGHAT, FQNNGV. CDR3 in amino acids: CASSPWMGVYPDTGELFF. CDR3 DNA: TGTGCCAGCAGCCCCTGGATGGGGGTGTATCCCGACACCGGGGAGCTGTTTTTT.

This clonotype was seen many times. V usage is TRBV20-1 and J usage is TRBJ2-3; the match to TRBD2 covers 9 bases. Germline V gene lookup returns CDR1 DFQATT and CDR2 SNEGSKA (reference sequence). V gave up 0 bases and J gave up 2 bases; unmatched junction bases: 3. CDR3 length equals 15 residues. As DNA, the CDR3 is TGCAGTGCTAGAGATCCTAGCGGGGTCACAGATACGCAGTATTTT. This codes for CSARDPSGVTDTQYF.

This clonotype has a handful of counts. V gene TRBV19 combines with J gene TRBJ1-6; TRBD1 aligns across 7 bases. The trim removed 4 bases at V and 6 bases at J, leaving 6 bases unmatched. CDR1 and CDR2 from the germline V gene are LNHDA and SQIVND (reference sequence). CDR3 length: 15 amino acids. CDR3 amino acids: CASSTQRQGNSPLHF. DNA for the CDR3: TGTGCCAGTAGTACCCAGCGACAGGGTAATTCACCCCTCCACTTT.

This clonotype was seen many times. V usage is TRBV12-3 or TRBV12-4 and J usage is TRBJ1-5; D unclear. V was cut by 3 bases and J by 4 bases, with 13 bases left in between. The CDR3 runs to 15 residues. The CDR3 DNA sequence: TGTGCCAGCAGTTTGTGGGGTTTAGGGAATCAGCCCCAGCATTTT. It specifies CASSLWGLGNQPQHF.

Worth noting for this clonotype: A read error may be the cause here, since a much bigger clone is one base away. The gene calls are TRBV20-1 and TRBJ1-4; D is ambiguous. Germline CDR1 and CDR2: DFQATT and SNEGSKA (reference sequence). The CDR3 sequence is 13 residues long. The germline V and J ends were trimmed by 3 bases and 7 bases, with 12 bases remaining between them. The CDR3 DNA sequence: TGCAGTGCTAGTACATGGTTGGCTGAAAAACTGTTTTTT. Its translation is CSASTWLAEKLFF.

This clonotype was picked up a small number of times. V gene TRBV15 combines with J gene TRBJ1-2, with unresolved D. The germline CDR1 and CDR2 sequences are LNHNV and YYDKDF (reference sequence). V was trimmed by 0 bases and J by 4 bases, leaving 9 bases between them. The CDR3 has 14 amino acids. The CDR3 nucleotides read TGTGCCACCAGCAGAGATCGGGCGAGCTATGGCTACACCTTC. Translation: CATSRDRASYGYTF.